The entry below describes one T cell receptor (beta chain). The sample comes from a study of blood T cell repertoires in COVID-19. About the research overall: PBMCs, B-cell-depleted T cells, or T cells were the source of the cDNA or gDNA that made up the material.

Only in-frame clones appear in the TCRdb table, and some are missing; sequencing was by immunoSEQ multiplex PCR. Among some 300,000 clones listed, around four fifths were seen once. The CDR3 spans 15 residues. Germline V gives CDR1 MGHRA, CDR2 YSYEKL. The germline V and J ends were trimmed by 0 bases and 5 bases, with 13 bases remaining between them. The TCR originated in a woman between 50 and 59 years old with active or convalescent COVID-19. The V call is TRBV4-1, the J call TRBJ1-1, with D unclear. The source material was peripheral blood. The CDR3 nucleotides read TGCGCCAGCAGCCAAGATAGAATCGGAGGAACTGAAGCTTTCTTT. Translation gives CASSQDRIGGTEAFF.